This T cell receptor (beta chain) was observed in a study of shared clonotypes between healthy human individuals. Concerning this clone itself: The antigen remains undetermined.

Sequencing used immunoSEQ multiplex PCR; TCRdb keeps in-frame clones, though not all of them. The data hold 2 million to 2.5 million clones, with approximately 94% observed a single time. Germline CDR1 reads KGHSH; CDR2 reads LQKENI. The CDR3 has 17 amino acids. With V trimmed by 6 bases and J by 0 bases, 14 bases remained unmatched. Study conclusions and caveats: Despite large depth, sorted-subset datasets appeared incompletely sequenced.

This chain uses TRBV18 with TRBJ2-7; 7 nucleotides line up with TRBD1. The sample comprised naive CD4+ T cells sorted from blood. The subset here: CD45RA+ positively selected. The sequence was collected from a man younger than 30 in good health. The CDR3 is CASSPGEGAATSYEQYF. CDR3 coding DNA: TGTGCCAGCTCCCCCGGCGAGGGGGCGGCGACCTCCTACGAGCAGTACTTC. Full variable domain (outside the CDR3, taken from reference TRBV18 and TRBJ2-7): NAGVMQNPRHLVRRRGQEARLRCSPMKGHSHVYWYRQLPEEGLKFMVYLQKENIIDESGMPKERFSAEFPKEGPSILRIQQVVRGDSAAYFCASSPGEGAATSYEQYFGPGTRLTVT.